A single sample gave rise to the 11 T cell receptor beta chains below, sequenced in a study of cytomegalovirus exposure and HLA in healthy donors. The PCR had 60 Vbeta and 13 Jbeta primers. Only in-frame clones appear in the TCRdb table, and some are missing; sequencing was by immunoSEQ multiplex PCR. The sample contains about 180,000 clones, around 80% of which appear only once. What was sequenced was PBMCs. These receptors were collected from a man aged 18 to 30 in good health and CMV-seronegative.

CDR3 DNA: TGTGCCAGCAGTTCTGTGGACAGGGCCCCCTACGAGCAGTACTTC. This codes for CASSSVDRAPYEQYF. This chain connects TRBV28 to TRBJ2-7; 8 bases agree with TRBD1. CDR1 and CDR2 (germline): MDHEN, SYDVKM. The CDR3 contains 15 residues. Unmatched junction bases numbered 7, after V lost 4 bases and J lost 2 bases.

V is TRBV6-5 and J is TRBJ2-3; 8 nucleotides match TRBD1. The V gene end was trimmed by 7 bases and the J gene end by 2 bases; junction bases not matched to a gene: 2. Germline loops: CDR1 MNHEY, CDR2 SVGAGI. The CDR3 spans 13 residues. CDR3 in DNA: TGTGCCAGCACCCAGGGGGCCACAGATACGCAGTATTTT. Translated, it gives CASTQGATDTQYF.

The J gene is TRBJ1-3, the V gene TRBV5-1; 8 positions match TRBD1. This CDR3 has 14 residues. The germline CDR1 and CDR2 sequences are SGHRS and YFSETQ. V shed 7 bases, J shed 0 bases, and the junction held 3 bases outside the gene matches. The CDR3, as DNA: TGCGCCAGCTCCGGACAGGGCTCTGGAAACACCATATATTTT. Translating gives CASSGQGSGNTIYF. The full variable domain, with the rest looked up from reference TRBV5-1 and TRBJ1-3, is KAGVTQTPRYLIKTRGQQVTLSCSPISGHRSVSWYQQTPGQGLQFLFEYFSETQRNKGNFPGRFSGRQFSNSRSEMNVSTLELGDSALYLCASSGQGSGNTIYFGEGSWLTVV.

This clone appeared once. The chain joins TRBV5-4 to TRBJ2-2, with D tentatively TRBD2 (5 bases). This CDR3 comprises 13 residues. Per the germline V gene, CDR1 is SGHNT and CDR2 is YYREEE (reference sequence). Trimming removed 5 bases at V and 4 bases at J, with 9 bases between. This CDR3 reads CASSTGITGELFF. CDR3 coding DNA: TGTGCCAGCAGTACCGGGATCACCGGGGAGCTGTTTTTT.

The V and J genes are TRBV10-3 and TRBJ2-2; 7 positions agree with TRBD2. In germline, CDR1 is ENHRY, CDR2 SYGVKD. Trimming removed 7 bases from V and 1 base from J; junction bases left unmatched: 3. The length of the CDR3 is 14 residues. Written as DNA, the CDR3 is TGTGCCATCAAACGGGGGGAGAACACCGGGGAGCTGTTTTTT. Its protein is CAIKRGENTGELFF.

Details on this clone: The same CDR3 also results from other DNA sequences found in this sample. The rearrangement joins TRBV28 to TRBJ1-1, with D tentatively TRBD1 (5 bases). The CDR3 is 14 amino acids. Trimming pared 5 bases from V and 2 bases from J, leaving 12 bases between. Germline V gene data show CDR1 as MDHEN and CDR2 as SYDVKM. The CDR3 bases are TGTGCCAGCAGTCTCCCCGGGGGTAACACTGAAGCTTTCTTT. It is translated as CASSLPGGNTEAFF.

This sequence joins TRBV7-9 and TRBJ1-5; possible D gene TRBD1, 5 bases. The CDR3 is made up of 14 amino acids. The V gene's germline CDR1 is SEHNR and CDR2 FQNEAQ (reference sequence). Trimming stripped 5 bases from V and 3 bases from J, with 11 bases between. DNA for the CDR3: TGTGCCAGCAGCCTCGGGGGGGTCAATCAGCCCCAGCATTTT. Protein product: CASSLGGVNQPQHF.

The chain combines TRBV2 with TRBJ2-2, with a tentative D call TRBD2 (6 bases). The CDR3 length is 16 residues. Germline V gives CDR1 SNHLY, CDR2 FYNNEI. V dropped 6 bases and J dropped 4 bases, with 18 bases sitting between them. CDR3 residues: CASRGLGTSVTGELFF. DNA of the CDR3: TGTGCCAGCAGGGGCTTAGGGACTTCCGTCACCGGGGAGCTGTTTTTT.

This clone was seen once. The rearrangement joins TRBV5-1 to TRBJ1-5; TRBD1 matches 8 bases. Trimming took 1 base from V and 6 from J; bases not matched to a gene: 6. CDR1 is SGHRS and CDR2 is YFSETQ in the germline V gene. The CDR3 consists of 15 residues. This CDR3 reads CASSLTTGGGQPQHF. CDR3 DNA: TGCGCCAGCAGCTTGACAACAGGGGGGGGTCAGCCCCAGCATTTT. Based on the CDR3 plus reference TRBV5-1 and TRBJ1-5, the full variable domain is KAGVTQTPRYLIKTRGQQVTLSCSPISGHRSVSWYQQTPGQGLQFLFEYFSETQRNKGNFPGRFSGRQFSNSRSEMNVSTLELGDSALYLCASSLTTGGGQPQHFGDGTRLSIL.

The rearrangement joins TRBV18 to TRBJ1-1; 10 nucleotides match TRBD1. This CDR3 has 14 residues. The V and J ends lost 8 bases and 6 bases, in that order; junction bases with no gene match: 9. CDR1 is KGHSH and CDR2 is LQKENI in the germline V gene. CDR3 bases: TGTGCCAGCACCGCCGGGACAGGGGTCTCTGAAGCTTTCTTT. Its translation is CASTAGTGVSEAFF.

About this clone: It is unclear where the CDR3 begins or ends on the DNA, so no DNA is shown, and the CDR3 is as TCRdb lists it. V and J are TRBV19 and TRBJ2-7; the D segment call TRBD2 is taken from the table without a DNA check. The CDR3 numbers 13 amino acids, ends counted. Germline V gives CDR1 LNHDA, CDR2 SQIVND (reference sequence). CDR3 residues: CASSFGEGYEQYF.